This T cell receptor (beta chain) was sequenced in a study of CD4 T cell repertoires in COVID-19. The wider study: After less than 12 days of IL-2 expansion, CFSE-low cells were relabeled and restimulated with other coronavirus spikes.

The CDR3 sequence is 19 residues long. Trimming left V 2 bases short and J 0 bases short, with 17 bases between. CDR1 and CDR2 (germline): MNHNS, SASEGT. Here immunoSEQ multiplex PCR was the method, and the copy in TCRdb shows in-frame clones only, minus some. Among about 1,700 clones listed, roughly 15% were seen once. This clone was seen a few times. Its antigen is not known. The sequence derives from a human donor who had COVID-19. This rearrangement joins TRBV6-1 to TRBJ2-6; a possible D gene is TRBD2 (5 bases). Material: memory CD4+ T cells, cultured in vitro, obtained after recovery from COVID-19. CDR3 sequence: CASSEPGLGPLSGANVLTF. The CDR3 DNA reads TGTGCCAGCAGTGAACCCGGACTCGGACCTCTCTCTGGGGCCAACGTCCTGACTTTC.